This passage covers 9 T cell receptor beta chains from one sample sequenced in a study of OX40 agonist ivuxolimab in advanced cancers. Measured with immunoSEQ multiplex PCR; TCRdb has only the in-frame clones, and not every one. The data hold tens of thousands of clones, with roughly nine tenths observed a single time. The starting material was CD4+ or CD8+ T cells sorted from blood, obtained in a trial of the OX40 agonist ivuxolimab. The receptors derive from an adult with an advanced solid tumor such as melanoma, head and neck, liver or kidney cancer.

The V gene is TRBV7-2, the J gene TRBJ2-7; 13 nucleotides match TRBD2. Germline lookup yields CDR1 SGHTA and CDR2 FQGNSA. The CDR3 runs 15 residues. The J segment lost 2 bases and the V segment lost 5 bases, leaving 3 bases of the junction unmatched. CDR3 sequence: CASSPGTSGTYEQYF. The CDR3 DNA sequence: TGTGCCAGCAGCCCCGGGACTAGCGGGACCTACGAGCAGTACTTC.

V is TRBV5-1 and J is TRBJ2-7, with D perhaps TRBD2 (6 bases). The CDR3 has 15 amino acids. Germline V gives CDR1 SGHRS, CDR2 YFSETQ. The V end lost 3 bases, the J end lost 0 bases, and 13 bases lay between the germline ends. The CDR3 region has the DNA TGCGCCAGCAGCTGGGGGGACGCCAGCTCCTACGAGCAGTACTTC. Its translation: CASSWGDASSYEQYF.

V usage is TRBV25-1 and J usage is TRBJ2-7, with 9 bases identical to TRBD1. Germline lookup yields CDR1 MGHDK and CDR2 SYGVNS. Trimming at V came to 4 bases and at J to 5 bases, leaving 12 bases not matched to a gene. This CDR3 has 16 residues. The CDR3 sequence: CASSVGDGTGRDEQYF. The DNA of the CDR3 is TGTGCCAGCAGTGTTGGGGACGGGACAGGGCGGGACGAGCAGTACTTC.

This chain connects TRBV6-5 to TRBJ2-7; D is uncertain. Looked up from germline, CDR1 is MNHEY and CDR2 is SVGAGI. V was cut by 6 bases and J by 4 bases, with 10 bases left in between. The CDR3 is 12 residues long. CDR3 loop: CASRNARYEQYF. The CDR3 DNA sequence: TGTGCCAGCAGGAACGCACGGTACGAGCAGTACTTC.

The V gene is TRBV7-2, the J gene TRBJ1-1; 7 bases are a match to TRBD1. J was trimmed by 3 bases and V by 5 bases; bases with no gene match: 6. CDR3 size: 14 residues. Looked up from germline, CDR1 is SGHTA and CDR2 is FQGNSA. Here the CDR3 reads CASSPQGSDTEAFF. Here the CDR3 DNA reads TGTGCCAGCAGCCCACAGGGGAGTGACACTGAAGCTTTCTTT.

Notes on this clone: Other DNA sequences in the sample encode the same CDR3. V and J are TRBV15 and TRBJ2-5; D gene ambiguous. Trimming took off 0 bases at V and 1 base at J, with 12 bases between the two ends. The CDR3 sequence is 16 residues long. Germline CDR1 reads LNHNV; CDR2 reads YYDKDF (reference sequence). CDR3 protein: CATSRENGQFQETQYF. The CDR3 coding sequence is TGTGCCACCAGCAGAGAGAACGGGCAGTTCCAAGAGACCCAGTACTTC.

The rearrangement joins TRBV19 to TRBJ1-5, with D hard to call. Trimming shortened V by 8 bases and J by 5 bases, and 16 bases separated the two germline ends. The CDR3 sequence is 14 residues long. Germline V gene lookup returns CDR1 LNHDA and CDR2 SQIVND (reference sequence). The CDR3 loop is CASRTVQSYQPQHF. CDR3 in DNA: TGTGCCAGTCGGACGGTTCAGTCTTATCAGCCCCAGCATTTT.

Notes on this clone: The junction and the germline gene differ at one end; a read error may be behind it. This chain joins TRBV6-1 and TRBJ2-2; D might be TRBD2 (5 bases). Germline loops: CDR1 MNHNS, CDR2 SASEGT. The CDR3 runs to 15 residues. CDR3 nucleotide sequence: TGTGCCATCAGTGAGGAGGTCTTATTGGACCGGGAGCTGTTTTTT. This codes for CAISEEVLLDRELFF.

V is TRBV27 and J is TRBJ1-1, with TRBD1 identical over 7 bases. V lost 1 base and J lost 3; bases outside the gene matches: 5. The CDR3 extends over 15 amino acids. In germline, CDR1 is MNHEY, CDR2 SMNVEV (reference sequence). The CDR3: CASSLYRGGHTEAFF. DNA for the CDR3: TGTGCCAGCAGTTTATACAGGGGAGGCCACACTGAAGCTTTCTTT.